These 12 T cell receptor beta chains originate from one sample sequenced in a study of cytomegalovirus exposure and HLA in healthy donors. 13 Jbeta primers and 60 Vbeta primers were used for the PCR. Sequencing used immunoSEQ multiplex PCR; TCRdb keeps in-frame clones, though not all of them. The profile covers 100,000 or so clones, with about 81% appearing a single time and approximately 1.2% taken by the ten largest. The sequenced sample consisted of PBMCs. The source is a man aged 25 to 40 in good health and CMV-seronegative.

The V call is TRBV2, the J call TRBJ1-6; unclear D gene. CDR1 and CDR2 from the germline V gene are SNHLY and FYNNEI. CDR3 size: 14 residues. Trimming shortened V by 3 bases and J by 4 bases, and 7 bases separated the two germline ends. The CDR3 nucleotides read TGTGCCAGCAGTGACGGTCATTATAATTCACCCCTCCACTTT. Protein product: CASSDGHYNSPLHF.

This clone was picked up one time. V and J are TRBV10-2 and TRBJ1-4, with D possibly matching TRBD1 (5 bases). Trimming cost V 3 bases and J 8 bases, with 16 bases left between them. Germline CDR1 reads WSHSY; CDR2 reads SAAADI. There are 15 residues in the CDR3. DNA of the CDR3: TGCGCCAGCAGTGAAATTGCGACAGCAACAGAAAAACTGTTTTTT. Translating gives CASSEIATATEKLFF.

This chain links TRBV14 with TRBJ1-1; no reliable D call. The germline V gene has CDR1 SGHDN and CDR2 FVKESK. CDR3 length: 15 amino acids. The ends were cut back, 5 bases at V and 2 bases at J, with 15 bases in the middle. The CDR3: CASSFGGMINTEAFF. DNA for the CDR3: TGTGCCAGCAGCTTTGGCGGGATGATAAACACTGAAGCTTTCTTT.

The CDR3 nucleotides are TGTGCCAGTAGTCGACTAGCTCTTCCCATTCAGTACTTC. Protein product: CASSRLALPIQYF. V and J are TRBV19 and TRBJ2-4, with 7 bases matching TRBD2. Trimming took 5 bases from V and 9 from J; bases not matched to a gene: 7. CDR3 length: 13 amino acids. Germline lookup yields CDR1 LNHDA and CDR2 SQIVND (reference sequence).

The chain uses TRBV4-1 and TRBJ2-1; D may be TRBD1 (6 bases). Germline CDR1 reads MGHRA; CDR2 reads YSYEKL. The V end was cut by 3 bases, the J end by 10 bases, with 10 bases between. The CDR3 loop spans 12 amino acids. The CDR3 is CASSQGALEQFF. The CDR3 nucleotides read TGCGCCAGCAGCCAGGGGGCACTAGAGCAGTTCTTC.

This chain joins TRBV5-6 and TRBJ1-6; D is ambiguous. There are 16 residues in the CDR3. Trimming removed 1 base at V and 0 bases at J, with 8 bases between. Germline assignment: CDR1 SGHDT and CDR2 YYEEEE. Here the CDR3 DNA reads TGTGCCAGCAGCTTGCCCTCGGGCTCCTATAATTCACCCCTCCACTTT. It encodes CASSLPSGSYNSPLHF.

This clone has just one count. This chain joins TRBV10-3 and TRBJ2-6; possible D gene TRBD1, 5 bases. Germline values: CDR1 ENHRY, CDR2 SYGVKD. The CDR3 covers 15 residues. Trimming cost V 6 bases and J 0 bases, with 9 bases left between them. As DNA, the CDR3 is TGTGCCATCAGCTTGGACAACTCTGGGGCCAACGTCCTGACTTTC. This translates into CAISLDNSGANVLTF.

V gene TRBV7-9 combines with J gene TRBJ2-7; tentatively, D is TRBD2 (5 bases). The CDR3 extends over 14 amino acids. The V and J ends lost 0 bases and 1 base respectively, with 7 bases between them. Germline CDR1 and CDR2: SEHNR and FQNEAQ (reference sequence). Here the CDR3 reads CASSLADLSYEQYF. The CDR3 DNA follows: TGTGCCAGCAGCTTAGCGGACTTATCCTACGAGCAGTACTTC.

The chain couples TRBV12-2 to TRBJ2-2; the table's D call TRBD2 went unverified against the DNA. TRBV12-2 is assigned pseudogene status. The CDR3 totals 21 residues. Written as DNA, the CDR3 is TGTGCAAGTCGCCCGGCCAACAGGGGAGCGGGAGCCCTACCAGGGACCGGGGAGCTGTTTTTT. Translation gives CASRPANRGAGALPGTGELFF.

This clone was seen a single time. The V call is TRBV28, the J call TRBJ2-7; 9 positions agree with TRBD1. Germline V CDR1 and CDR2: MDHEN, SYDVKM. The CDR3 has 16 amino acids. Trimming removed 2 bases from V and 4 bases from J; junction bases left unmatched: 9. The CDR3 is CASSLVTGTGLYEQYF. The CDR3 region has the DNA TGTGCCAGCAGTTTAGTCACCGGGACAGGGCTTTACGAGCAGTACTTC.

The chain recombines TRBV13 with TRBJ2-2; 10 bases line up with TRBD2. J was trimmed by 6 bases and V by 5 bases; bases with no gene match: 9. CDR1 is PRHDT and CDR2 is FYEKMQ in the germline V gene (reference sequence). This CDR3 is 16 amino acids long. The CDR3 spells CASSGAGTSEAGELFF. For the CDR3, the DNA is TGTGCCAGCAGCGGGGCCGGGACTAGCGAAGCCGGGGAGCTGTTTTTT.

The genes are TRBV28 and TRBJ1-2; 7 bases map to TRBD1. V was clipped by 2 bases and J by 7 bases; unmatched bases: 10. This CDR3 region has 15 residues. CDR1 and CDR2 (germline): MDHEN, SYDVKM. In DNA, the CDR3 is TGTGCCAGCAGTTTACGAAAAAAGGGGGCGCGTGGCTACACCTTC. Protein: CASSLRKKGARGYTF.